This T cell receptor (beta chain) was captured in a study of T cells after yellow fever vaccination. One entry per CDR3 protein, called by TCRdb with MiXCR from the 5' RACE reads. Found here are about 350,000 distinct CDR3 sequences, 11% of them singletons; the top ten hold around 19%. Regarding the study as a whole: Subsequent to the booster, the majority of primary-vaccination clones reappeared (around 95% CD4, 70% to 90% CD8).

In the case of this clonotype: Antigen unknown.

This TCR was recovered from a man aged 18 to 35 who received the YFV17D yellow fever vaccine. The sequencing used PBMCs, collected on the day of the first yellow fever vaccination.

The CDR3 DNA reads as TGTGCCAGCAGCCGCCTCATAACCCCCACTCACTCGAGGTGGGACAGGGTCACTGAAGCTTTCTTT. Amino acid sequence: CASSRLITPTHSRWDRVTEAFF. This chain connects TRBV13 to TRBJ1-1; 9 nucleotides line up with TRBD1. CDR3 size: 22 residues. J gave up 4 bases and V 5 bases, and 29 bases lay outside the gene matches. CDR1 is PRHDT and CDR2 is FYEKMQ in the germline V gene (reference sequence).